This T cell receptor (beta chain) stems from a study of T cell responses to AZD1222 COVID-19 vaccine. The CDR3 sequence is 11 residues long. Per the germline V gene, CDR1 is SNHLY and CDR2 is FYNNEI. Trimming took off 8 bases at V and 6 bases at J, with 8 bases between the two ends. Some clones are missing from TCRdb's copy, which holds only in-frame ones; the method was immunoSEQ multiplex PCR. The sample records more than 150,000 clones, almost 95% being singletons. J is TRBJ1-3 and V is TRBV2; no definite D call. This TCR came from an adult in good health. Sequences were derived from peripheral blood, sampled on day 0 of AZD1222 vaccination. The CDR3 DNA reads as TGTGCCAGCGGGGTGGCAAACACCATATATTTT. The encoded protein is CASGVANTIYF.